This T cell receptor (beta chain) appears in the sequencing data of a study of T cell repertoires in cytomegalovirus infection. Study as a whole: As its CMV epitopes, the study selected recently identified HLA-C-restricted and well-studied HLA-B-restricted targets. Both a matching HLA type and CMV infection were indicated by public TCR beta signatures.

Each CDR3 protein is one row after TCRdb ran MiXCR on the reads. Among 550,000 to 850,000 distinct CDR3 sequences listed, 33% were seen once. A remark on this clonotype: Its target is not known.

Study-level findings and limits: Cumulative frequency (of public TCR beta family members) identified carriers of CMV plus the relevant HLA. HLA-C-restricted, CMV-specific TCR beta clonotypes were dominant ex vivo.

This TCR came from a human donor in good health (CMV status not recorded). Some clones in this sample may be carry-over from other donors' samples. This specimen consisted of cultured PBMCs, obtained from culture after CMV antigen stimulation.

CDR3 DNA: TGCGCCAGCAGCCCCCCCCGGACTAGCGGGAGTAATGAGCAGTTCTTC. This encodes CASSPPRTSGSNEQFF. The chain recombines TRBV4-1 with TRBJ2-1; 13 bases map to TRBD2. The CDR3 length is 16 residues. With V trimmed by 4 bases and J by 7 bases, 7 bases remained unmatched. The germline V gene encodes CDR1 MGHRA and CDR2 YSYEKL.